The next 32 T cell receptor beta chains were all read from a single sample in a study of PD-1 blockade in mismatch repair-deficient tumors. Profiled with immunoSEQ multiplex PCR; TCRdb holds only in-frame clones, not every one. Of roughly 25,000 clones listed, 65% to 85% are singletons. This specimen consisted of peripheral blood, obtained 12 weeks after starting pembrolizumab. These receptors originate from an adult with mismatch repair-deficient cancer.

The J gene is TRBJ2-3, the V gene TRBV18; perhaps TRBD2 as D (6 bases). The germline gives CDR1 KGHSH, CDR2 LQKENI. The CDR3 contains 17 residues. V lost 2 bases, J lost 5 bases, and 20 bases lay in between. The CDR3 DNA follows: TGTGCCAGCTCACCAAAAACGGGAGAGTTATTAGGAGATACGCAGTATTTT. Amino acid sequence: CASSPKTGELLGDTQYF.

This sequence joins TRBV5-8 and TRBJ2-5; D perhaps matches TRBD2 (6 bases). CDR1 and CDR2 from the germline V gene are SGHTS and YDEGEE. The V and J ends lost 9 bases and 3 bases respectively, with 18 bases between them. The CDR3 consists of 14 residues. The CDR3 sequence: CATSSGLLKETQYF. The CDR3 coding sequence is TGTGCCACCTCATCGGGACTCCTAAAAGAGACCCAGTACTTC.

The chain links TRBV4-3 to TRBJ2-5; 8 bases fit TRBD2. CDR3 length: 16 residues. Germline CDR1 reads LGHNA; CDR2 reads YSLEER. The V gene end was trimmed by 1 base and the J gene end by 1 base; junction bases not matched to a gene: 5. DNA of the CDR3: TGCGCCAGCAGCCAAGTCCTAGCGGGTACCCAAGAGACCCAGTACTTC. Protein: CASSQVLAGTQETQYF.

This chain connects TRBV28 to TRBJ2-7; possibly TRBD2 for D (5 bases). CDR1 and CDR2 from the germline V gene are MDHEN and SYDVKM. V lost 6 bases and J 5 bases, leaving 14 bases between the germline ends. The CDR3 extends over 13 amino acids. The CDR3 sequence is CASRTTRGNEQYF. The CDR3 DNA sequence: TGTGCCAGCAGGACCACCCGAGGGAACGAGCAGTACTTC.

The V and J genes are TRBV19 and TRBJ2-5, with D perhaps matching TRBD1 or TRBD2 (5 bases each). The CDR3 extends over 15 amino acids. The V gene's germline CDR1 is LNHDA and CDR2 SQIVND (reference sequence). The ends were cut back, 5 bases at V and 4 bases at J, with 17 bases in the middle. The CDR3 loop reads CASSARVAGSETQYF. DNA of the CDR3: TGTGCCAGTAGTGCGAGGGTGGCAGGGTCAGAGACCCAGTACTTC.

The rearrangement links TRBV19 to TRBJ2-1; D uncertain. The CDR3 runs 14 residues. Germline CDR1 is LNHDA and CDR2 is SQIVND (reference sequence). With 7 bases removed from V and 1 base from J, the gap between germline ends came to 11 bases. CDR3 bases: TGTGCCAGTACCATGACTGGGTCCTACAATGAGCAGTTCTTC. Translated, it gives CASTMTGSYNEQFF.

The chain uses TRBV27 and TRBJ2-5, with 12 bases identical to TRBD2. Germline V gene lookup returns CDR1 MNHEY and CDR2 SMNVEV (reference sequence). V shed 1 base and J 5 bases; nucleotides not matched to a gene: 8. The length of the CDR3 is 17 residues. The CDR3 protein is CASSLLRLAGGPETQYF. The CDR3 nucleotides read TGTGCCAGCAGTTTATTGAGGCTAGCGGGAGGGCCTGAGACCCAGTACTTC.

CDR3 in amino acids: CASSPLNYGYTF. The CDR3 nucleotides are TGTGCCAGCAGTCCCCTCAACTATGGCTACACCTTC. The chain couples TRBV28 to TRBJ1-2, with D uncertain. The CDR3 spans 12 residues. The ends were cut back, 5 bases at V and 2 bases at J, with 6 bases in the middle. Germline assignment: CDR1 MDHEN and CDR2 SYDVKM.

The chain couples TRBV6-5 to TRBJ2-5; D is perhaps TRBD2 (7 bases). V was shortened by 5 bases and J by 10 bases, with 17 bases between the two germline ends. Germline V gives CDR1 MNHEY, CDR2 SVGAGI. The CDR3 loop spans 13 amino acids. The CDR3: CASSRGGQEVQYF. In DNA form, the CDR3 reads TGTGCCAGCAGTAGGGGGGGGCAGGAGGTCCAGTACTTC.

V gene TRBV5-4 combines with J gene TRBJ2-7, with 7 bases identical to TRBD2. Germline CDR1 reads SGHNT; CDR2 reads YYREEE (reference sequence). V shed 1 base and J 0 bases; nucleotides not matched to a gene: 4. The CDR3 is 15 amino acids. The chain's CDR3 is CASSLFGGGSYEQYF. The CDR3 bases are TGTGCCAGCAGCTTGTTTGGCGGGGGCTCCTACGAGCAGTACTTC.

The chain carries TRBV6-1 and TRBJ2-1; D assignment may be TRBD1 or TRBD2 (5 bases each). CDR3 size: 18 residues. V lost 2 bases to trimming and J lost 5 bases, with 22 bases between them. The germline CDR1 and CDR2 sequences are MNHNS and SASEGT. DNA for the CDR3: TGTGCCAGCAGTGAAAAATGGGGACCCAGCATTTGGAACAATGAGCAGTTCTTC. Translated, it gives CASSEKWGPSIWNNEQFF.

The chain joins TRBV11-1 to TRBJ2-1; the match to TRBD1 covers 12 bases. The CDR3 length is 17 residues. CDR1 is SGHAT, CDR2 FQDESV, per germline (reference sequence). V shed 6 bases and J 0 bases; nucleotides not matched to a gene: 6. The CDR3, as DNA: TGTGCCAGCAGGGGACAGGGGGCTGGGAGCTCCTACAATGAGCAGTTCTTC. This sequence encodes CASRGQGAGSSYNEQFF.

The gene calls are TRBV6-6 and TRBJ2-4; the D is unclear. Deletions cut 2 bases from V and 0 bases from J, with 11 bases between. In germline, CDR1 is MNHNY, CDR2 SVGAGI (reference sequence). The CDR3 length is 16 residues. CDR3 in amino acids: CASSYVRNLAKNIQYF. CDR3 nucleotide sequence: TGTGCCAGCAGTTACGTACGGAATCTAGCCAAAAACATTCAGTACTTC.

The chain joins TRBV5-1 to TRBJ1-3; D call uncertain. The CDR3 is made up of 15 amino acids. Germline CDR1 SGHRS, CDR2 YFSETQ. Trimming took 0 bases from V and 0 from J, leaving 7 bases between them. In DNA form, the CDR3 reads TGCGCCAGCAGCTTGGGCGGGATCTCTGGAAACACCATATATTTT. Translating it yields CASSLGGISGNTIYF.

The chain carries TRBV5-1 and TRBJ2-1; a possible D gene is TRBD1 (5 bases). This CDR3 has 14 residues. V was clipped by 4 bases and J by 3 bases, with 11 bases between them. Per germline, CDR1 SGHRS and CDR2 YFSETQ. The DNA for the CDR3 is TGCGCCAGCAGCCCCGGACACCGCTACAATGAGCAGTTCTTC. It encodes CASSPGHRYNEQFF.

The V call is TRBV28, the J call TRBJ2-7; 12 bases match TRBD2. The CDR3 runs to 16 residues. Germline lookup yields CDR1 MDHEN and CDR2 SYDVKM. V was pared by 4 bases and J by 5 bases, with 9 bases of the junction left unmatched. The CDR3 region is CASSSPRLAGVHEQYF. The CDR3 DNA sequence: TGTGCCAGCAGTTCCCCAAGACTAGCGGGAGTACACGAGCAGTACTTC.

The chain carries TRBV7-9 and TRBJ1-2, with TRBD1 matching over 7 bases. Per germline, CDR1 SEHNR and CDR2 FQNEAQ (reference sequence). The ends lost 5 bases at V and 5 bases at J; junction bases unmatched: 2. This CDR3 spans 12 amino acids. The CDR3 coding sequence is TGTGCCAGCAGCCCACAGGGGTATGGCTACACCTTC. Translation: CASSPQGYGYTF.

J is TRBJ2-5 and V is TRBV10-3; D unclear. CDR3 length equals 13 residues. The V end was cut by 2 bases, the J end by 9 bases, with 13 bases between. CDR1 ENHRY and CDR2 SYGVKD come from the germline V gene. CDR3 coding DNA: TGTGCCATCAGTGAGCAAAACGGCCGTCCCCAGTACTTC. Its protein product is CAISEQNGRPQYF.

This chain joins TRBV19 and TRBJ2-2; maybe TRBD2 (5 bases). The CDR3 has 14 amino acids. Germline CDR1 is LNHDA and CDR2 is SQIVND (reference sequence). The V and J ends lost 6 bases and 0 bases respectively, with 8 bases between them. CDR3 DNA: TGTGCCAGTAGGATCGGGGCGAACACCGGGGAGCTGTTTTTT. Translating it yields CASRIGANTGELFF.

This chain links TRBV5-1 with TRBJ1-2; no clear D gene. Trimming stripped 3 bases from V and 0 bases from J, with 6 bases between. The CDR3 spans 13 residues. In germline, CDR1 is SGHRS, CDR2 YFSETQ. The CDR3 DNA is TGCGCCAGCAGCTACGACACTAACTATGGCTACACCTTC. The encoded protein is CASSYDTNYGYTF.

This clone was seen a few times. The rearrangement links TRBV6-4 to TRBJ2-7, with TRBD2 as a possible D gene (5 bases). CDR3 size: 15 residues. V lost 0 bases and J 3 bases, leaving 12 bases between the germline ends. In germline, CDR1 is MRHNA, CDR2 SNTAGT. The CDR3 here is CASSDSEGKHYEQYF. The DNA for the CDR3 is TGTGCCAGCAGTGACTCAGAGGGAAAGCACTACGAGCAGTACTTC.

This chain links TRBV5-5 with TRBJ1-4; no reliable D call. This CDR3 comprises 13 residues. The germline CDR1 and CDR2 sequences are SGHKS and YYEKEE (reference sequence). Trimming left V 3 bases short and J 8 bases short, with 11 bases between. The CDR3 loop is CASSSMPAEKLFF. The CDR3 DNA follows: TGTGCCAGCAGCTCGATGCCTGCGGAAAAACTGTTTTTT. The full variable domain, its missing parts supplied by reference TRBV5-5 and TRBJ1-4, is DAGVTQSPTHLIKTRGQQVTLRCSPISGHKSVSWYQQVLGQGPQFIFQYYEKEERGRGNFPDRFSARQFPNYSSELNVNALLLGDSALYLCASSSMPAEKLFFGSGTQLSVL.

This clone is a singleton in its sample. The chain links TRBV6-4 to TRBJ2-7; tentatively, D is TRBD2 (6 bases). The CDR3 totals 16 residues. V was cut by 6 bases and J by 0 bases, with 18 bases left in between. The V gene's germline CDR1 is MRHNA and CDR2 SNTAGT. CDR3 in amino acids: CASRDRENSVSYEQYF. The CDR3 DNA follows: TGTGCCAGCAGAGACCGGGAGAATAGCGTCTCCTACGAGCAGTACTTC.

In its sample, this clone was seen a few times. The rearrangement uses TRBV6-5 and TRBJ1-2; no definite D call. The ends were cut back, 6 bases at V and 4 bases at J, with 12 bases in the middle. CDR3 length: 13 amino acids. Germline loops: CDR1 MNHEY, CDR2 SVGAGI. Here the CDR3 reads CASRDPSFYGYTF. For the CDR3, the DNA is TGTGCCAGCAGGGACCCTTCTTTCTATGGCTACACCTTC.

The chain couples TRBV10-3 to TRBJ2-3; 7 nucleotides line up with TRBD2. CDR3 length: 13 residues. V shed 7 bases, J shed 2 bases, and the junction held 3 bases outside the gene matches. Looked up from germline, CDR1 is ENHRY and CDR2 is SYGVKD. CDR3 sequence reads: CAITSGLTDTQYF. CDR3 DNA: TGTGCCATCACTAGCGGACTCACAGATACGCAGTATTTT.

The chain combines TRBV4-1 with TRBJ2-7; the D is unclear. CDR1 and CDR2 (germline): MGHRA, YSYEKL. Trimming stripped 2 bases from V and 0 bases from J, with 17 bases between. CDR3 length equals 17 residues. The CDR3 region is CASSQKAGALSSYEQYF. The CDR3, as DNA: TGCGCCAGCAGCCAAAAGGCTGGCGCCTTAAGCTCCTACGAGCAGTACTTC.

This clone was counted only a few times. The gene calls are TRBV19 and TRBJ2-1; D not certain. Trimming removed 8 bases at V and 5 bases at J, with 16 bases between. The CDR3 has 14 residues. Germline V gives CDR1 LNHDA, CDR2 SQIVND (reference sequence). The CDR3 DNA is TGTGCCAGTTCATGGACCCCAGAGGACAATGAGCAGTTCTTC. This translates into CASSWTPEDNEQFF. Full variable domain (outside the CDR3, taken from reference TRBV19 and TRBJ2-1): DGGITQSPKYLFRKEGQNVTLSCEQNLNHDAMYWYRQDPGQGLRLIYYSQIVNDFQKGDIAEGYSVSREKKESFPLTVTSAQKNPTAFYLCASSWTPEDNEQFFGPGTRLTVL.

This sequence joins TRBV4-1 and TRBJ1-5; D remains ambiguous. The CDR3 is made up of 13 amino acids. The germline V and J ends were trimmed by 2 bases and 5 bases, with 7 bases remaining between them. Germline CDR1 is MGHRA and CDR2 is YSYEKL. CDR3 coding DNA: TGCGCCAGCAGCCAACGTAAAGATCAGCCCCAGCATTTT. It yields the protein CASSQRKDQPQHF.

The chain couples TRBV28 to TRBJ2-3; 8 nucleotides match TRBD1. Germline lookup yields CDR1 MDHEN and CDR2 SYDVKM. This CDR3 is built from 16 residues. V shed 2 bases and J 3 bases; nucleotides not matched to a gene: 7. CDR3 sequence (DNA): TGTGCCAGCAGTTTAGCAGGACAGGGTATGACAGATACGCAGTATTTT. Its translation is CASSLAGQGMTDTQYF.

This chain uses TRBV7-9 with TRBJ2-4, with no clear D. CDR1 SEHNR and CDR2 FQNEAQ come from the germline V gene (reference sequence). Trimming took off 5 bases at V and 8 bases at J, with 16 bases between the two ends. This CDR3 spans 14 amino acids. Here the CDR3 reads CASSPTTLGDIQYF. In DNA, the CDR3 is TGTGCCAGCAGCCCTACCACCCTTGGGGACATTCAGTACTTC.

The rearrangement links TRBV14 to TRBJ2-7; TRBD1 agrees at 9 bases. The CDR3 consists of 15 residues. J lost 3 bases, V lost 1 base, and 4 bases had no gene match. CDR1 is SGHDN, CDR2 FVKESK, per germline. The CDR3 DNA sequence: TGTGCCAGCAGCCAAGGACAGGGGGTATACTACGAGCAGTACTTC. Its translation is CASSQGQGVYYEQYF.

The chain has TRBV7-2 and TRBJ2-7, with D maybe TRBD1 (6 bases). The V end was cut by 5 bases, the J end by 4 bases, with 15 bases between. Per the germline V gene, CDR1 is SGHTA and CDR2 is FQGNSA. The CDR3 runs 14 residues. This CDR3 reads CASSQGQQLYEQYF. The DNA of the CDR3 is TGTGCCAGCAGCCAAGGACAGCAGCTTTACGAGCAGTACTTC.